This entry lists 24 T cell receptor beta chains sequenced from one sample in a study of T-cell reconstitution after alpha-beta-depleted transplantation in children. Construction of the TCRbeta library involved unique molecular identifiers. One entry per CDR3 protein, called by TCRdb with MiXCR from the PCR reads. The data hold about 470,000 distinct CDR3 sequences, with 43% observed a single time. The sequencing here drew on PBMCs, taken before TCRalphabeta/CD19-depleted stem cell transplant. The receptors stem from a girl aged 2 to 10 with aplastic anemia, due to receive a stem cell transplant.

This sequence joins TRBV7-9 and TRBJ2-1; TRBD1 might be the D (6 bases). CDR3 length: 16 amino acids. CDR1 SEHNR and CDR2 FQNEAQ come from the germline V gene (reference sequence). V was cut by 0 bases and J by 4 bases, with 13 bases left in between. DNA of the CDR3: TGTGCCAGCAGCTTAGCGCTCGGACAGCGTTACAATGAGCAGTTCTTC. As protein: CASSLALGQRYNEQFF. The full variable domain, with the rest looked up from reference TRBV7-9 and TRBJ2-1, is DTGVSQNPRHKITKRGQNVTFRCDPISEHNRLYWYRQTLGQGPEFLTYFQNEAQLEKSRLLSDRFSAERPKGSFSTLEIQRTEQGDSAMYLCASSLALGQRYNEQFFGPGTRLTVL.

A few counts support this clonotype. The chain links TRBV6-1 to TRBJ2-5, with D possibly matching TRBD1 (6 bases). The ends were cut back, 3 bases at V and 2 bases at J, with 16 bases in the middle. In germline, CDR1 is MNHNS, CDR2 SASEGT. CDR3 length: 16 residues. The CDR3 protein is CASSDTPHRVQETQYF. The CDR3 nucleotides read TGTGCCAGCAGTGATACCCCCCACAGGGTACAAGAGACCCAGTACTTC.

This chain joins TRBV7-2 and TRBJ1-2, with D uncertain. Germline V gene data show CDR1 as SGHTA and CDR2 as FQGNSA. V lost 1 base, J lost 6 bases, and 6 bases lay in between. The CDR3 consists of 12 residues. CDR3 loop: CASSLVADGYTF. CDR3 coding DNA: TGTGCCAGCAGCTTAGTCGCAGATGGCTACACCTTC.

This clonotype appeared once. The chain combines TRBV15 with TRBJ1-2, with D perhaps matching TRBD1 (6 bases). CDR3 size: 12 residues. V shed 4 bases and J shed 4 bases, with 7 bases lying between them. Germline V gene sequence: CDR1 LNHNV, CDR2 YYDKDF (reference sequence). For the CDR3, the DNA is TGTGCCACCAGCAAACAGGGCTATGGCTACACCTTC. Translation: CATSKQGYGYTF.

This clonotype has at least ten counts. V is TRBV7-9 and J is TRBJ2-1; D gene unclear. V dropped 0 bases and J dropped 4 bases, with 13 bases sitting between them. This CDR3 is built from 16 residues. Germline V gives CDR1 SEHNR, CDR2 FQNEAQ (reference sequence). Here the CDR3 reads CASSLAWAEIYNEQFF. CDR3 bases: TGTGCCAGCAGCTTAGCCTGGGCAGAGATTTACAATGAGCAGTTCTTC.

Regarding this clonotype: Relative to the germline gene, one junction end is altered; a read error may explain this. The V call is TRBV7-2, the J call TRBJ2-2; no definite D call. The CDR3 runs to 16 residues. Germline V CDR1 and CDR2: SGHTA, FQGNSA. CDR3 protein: CASSLRRAMNTWELFF. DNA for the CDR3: TGTGCCAGCAGCTTAAGGAGAGCTATGAACACCTGGGAGCTGTTTTTT.

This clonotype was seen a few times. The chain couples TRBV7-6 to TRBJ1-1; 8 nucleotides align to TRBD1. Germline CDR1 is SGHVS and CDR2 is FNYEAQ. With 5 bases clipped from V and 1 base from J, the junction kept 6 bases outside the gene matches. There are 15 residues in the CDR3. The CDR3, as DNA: TGTGCCAGCAGCCCTCATGGGACAGGGAACACTGAAGCTTTCTTT. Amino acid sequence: CASSPHGTGNTEAFF.

The CDR3 nucleotides are TGTGCCAGCAGCTTAGAAGGGCACACTGAAGCTTTCTTT. Its translation: CASSLEGHTEAFF. The chain combines TRBV7-9 with TRBJ1-1, with D uncertain. The CDR3 is made up of 13 amino acids. Germline lookup yields CDR1 SEHNR and CDR2 FQNEAQ (reference sequence). Trimming removed 1 base from V and 3 bases from J, with 6 bases in between.

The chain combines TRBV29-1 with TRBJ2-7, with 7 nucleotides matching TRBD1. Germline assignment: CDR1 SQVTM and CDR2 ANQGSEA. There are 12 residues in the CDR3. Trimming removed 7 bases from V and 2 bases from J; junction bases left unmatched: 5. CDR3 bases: TGCAGCGCGGGACAGCTTACCTACGAGCAGTACTTC. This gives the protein CSAGQLTYEQYF.

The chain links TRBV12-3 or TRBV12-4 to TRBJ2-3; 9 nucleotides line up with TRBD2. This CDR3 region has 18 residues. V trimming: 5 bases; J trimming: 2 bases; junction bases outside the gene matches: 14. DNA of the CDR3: TGTGCCAGCAGTCCCCTGTCTAAGCGGGGGGATTTCACAGATACGCAGTATTTT. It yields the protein CASSPLSKRGDFTDTQYF.

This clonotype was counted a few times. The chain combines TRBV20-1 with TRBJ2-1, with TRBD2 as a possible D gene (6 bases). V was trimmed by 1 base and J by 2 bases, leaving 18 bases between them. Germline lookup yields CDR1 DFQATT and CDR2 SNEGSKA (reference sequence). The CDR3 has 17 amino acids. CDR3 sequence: CSARGTTGTPAYNEQFF. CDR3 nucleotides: TGCAGTGCTAGAGGGACTACCGGGACCCCCGCCTACAATGAGCAGTTCTTC.

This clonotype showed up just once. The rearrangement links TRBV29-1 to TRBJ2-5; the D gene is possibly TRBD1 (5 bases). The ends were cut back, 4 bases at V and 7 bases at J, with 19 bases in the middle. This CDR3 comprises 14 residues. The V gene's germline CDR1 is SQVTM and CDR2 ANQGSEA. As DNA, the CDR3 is TGCAGCGTTGTTTTCCAGGCCGTTCAGGGGACCCAGTACTTC. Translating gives CSVVFQAVQGTQYF.

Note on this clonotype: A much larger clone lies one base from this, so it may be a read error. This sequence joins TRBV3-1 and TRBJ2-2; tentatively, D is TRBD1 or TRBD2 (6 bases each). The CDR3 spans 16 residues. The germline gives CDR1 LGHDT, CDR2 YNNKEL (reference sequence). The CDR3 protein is CASSQVGGANTGEMFF. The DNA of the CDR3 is TGTGCCAGCAGCCAAGTGGGGGGCGCGAACACCGGGGAGATGTTTTTT.

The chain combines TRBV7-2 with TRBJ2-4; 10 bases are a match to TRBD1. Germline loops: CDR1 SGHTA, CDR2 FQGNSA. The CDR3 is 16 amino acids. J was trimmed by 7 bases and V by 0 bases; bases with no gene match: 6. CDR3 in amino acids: CASSLASGTGENIQYF. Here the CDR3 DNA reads TGTGCCAGCAGCTTAGCTTCCGGGACAGGGGAGAACATTCAGTACTTC.

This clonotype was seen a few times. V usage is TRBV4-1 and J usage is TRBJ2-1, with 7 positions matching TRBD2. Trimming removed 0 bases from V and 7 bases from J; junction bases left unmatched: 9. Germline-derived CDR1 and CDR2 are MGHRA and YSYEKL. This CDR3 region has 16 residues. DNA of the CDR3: TGCGCCAGCAGCCAAGATCACATGGGGGGAGGGAATGAGCAGTTCTTC. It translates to CASSQDHMGGGNEQFF.

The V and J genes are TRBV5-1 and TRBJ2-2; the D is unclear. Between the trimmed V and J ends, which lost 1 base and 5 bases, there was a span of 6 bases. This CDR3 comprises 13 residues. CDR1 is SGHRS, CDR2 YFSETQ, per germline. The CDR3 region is CASSLSETGELFF. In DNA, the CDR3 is TGCGCCAGCAGCTTGTCCGAGACCGGGGAGCTGTTTTTT.

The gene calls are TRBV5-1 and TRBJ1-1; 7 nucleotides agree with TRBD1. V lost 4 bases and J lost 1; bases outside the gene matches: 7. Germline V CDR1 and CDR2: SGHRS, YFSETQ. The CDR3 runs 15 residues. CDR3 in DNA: TGCGCCAGCAGCCCGGAGGGGGCCGGGAACACTGAAGCTTTCTTT. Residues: CASSPEGAGNTEAFF.

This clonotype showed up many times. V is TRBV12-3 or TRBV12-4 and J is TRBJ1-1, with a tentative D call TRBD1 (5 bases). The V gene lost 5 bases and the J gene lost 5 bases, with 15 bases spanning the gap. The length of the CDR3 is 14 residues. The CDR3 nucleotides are TGTGCCAGCAGTCCCCAGGGCGGGAAAACTGAAGCTTTCTTT. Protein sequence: CASSPQGGKTEAFF.

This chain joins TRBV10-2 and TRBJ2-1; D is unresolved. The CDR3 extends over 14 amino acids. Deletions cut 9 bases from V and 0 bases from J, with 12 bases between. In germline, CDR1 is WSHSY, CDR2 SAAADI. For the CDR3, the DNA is TGCGCCAGTAATCAGGCGAGCTCCTACAATGAGCAGTTCTTC. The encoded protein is CASNQASSYNEQFF.

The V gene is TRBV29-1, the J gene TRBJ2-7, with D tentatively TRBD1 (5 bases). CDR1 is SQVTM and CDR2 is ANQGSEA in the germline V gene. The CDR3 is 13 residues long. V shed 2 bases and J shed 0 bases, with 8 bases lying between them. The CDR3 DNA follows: TGCAGCGTTGAACTAGGGGTCTCCTACGAGCAGTACTTC. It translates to CSVELGVSYEQYF.

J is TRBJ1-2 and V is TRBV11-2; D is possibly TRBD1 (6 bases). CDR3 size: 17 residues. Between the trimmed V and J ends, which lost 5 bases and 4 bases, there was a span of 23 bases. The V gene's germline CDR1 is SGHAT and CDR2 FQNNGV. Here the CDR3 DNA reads TGTGCCAGCAGCCCCCCGGGCCAGACTGGGACAACCTATGGCTACACCTTC. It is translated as CASSPPGQTGTTYGYTF. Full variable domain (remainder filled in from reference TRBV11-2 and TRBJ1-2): EAGVAQSPRYKIIEKRQSVAFWCNPISGHATLYWYQQILGQGPKLLIQFQNNGVVDDSQLPKDRFSAERLKGVDSTLKIQPAKLEDSAVYLCASSPPGQTGTTYGYTFGSGTRLTVV.

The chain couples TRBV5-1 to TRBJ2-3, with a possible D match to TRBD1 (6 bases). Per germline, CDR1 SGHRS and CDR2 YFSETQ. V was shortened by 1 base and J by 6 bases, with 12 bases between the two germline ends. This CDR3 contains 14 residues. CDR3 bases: TGCGCCAGCAGCTTGACAGGGAAGGGGGATACGCAGTATTTT. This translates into CASSLTGKGDTQYF.

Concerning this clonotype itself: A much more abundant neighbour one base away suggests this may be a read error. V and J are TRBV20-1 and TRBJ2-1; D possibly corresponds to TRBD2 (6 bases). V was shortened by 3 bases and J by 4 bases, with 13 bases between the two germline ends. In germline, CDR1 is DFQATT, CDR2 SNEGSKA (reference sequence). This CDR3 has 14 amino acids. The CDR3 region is CSARSSDGYNEQFF. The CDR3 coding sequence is TGCAGTGCTAGGTCTAGCGATGGATACAATGAGCAGTTCTTC.

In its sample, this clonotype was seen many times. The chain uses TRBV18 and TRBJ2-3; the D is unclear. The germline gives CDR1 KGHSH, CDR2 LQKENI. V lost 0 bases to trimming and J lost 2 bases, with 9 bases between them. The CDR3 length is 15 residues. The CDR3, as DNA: TGTGCCAGCTCACCACCGTTGCCAGTCACAGATACGCAGTATTTT. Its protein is CASSPPLPVTDTQYF.